This TCR beta chain originates from a study of PD-L1 blockade in urothelial cancer. The data were produced by immunoSEQ multiplex PCR, yet TCRdb's version contains in-frame clones alone and is incomplete. This sample has about 45,000 clones, with under 90% found just once. The junction had 6 bases not matched to a gene; V was cut back by 6 bases and J by 5 bases. CDR3 size: 13 residues. CDR1 is MNHNY, CDR2 SVGAGI, per germline (reference sequence). Time point given: peripheral blood 6 weeks after treatment start. This TCR derives from a man between 60 and 75 years old with urothelial cancer. This specimen consisted of PBMCs, obtained around atezolizumab (anti-PD-L1) treatment. The chain joins TRBV6-6 to TRBJ2-5; 7 nucleotides match TRBD1. This chain's CDR3 is CASRPTGTETQYF. CDR3 sequence (DNA): TGTGCCAGCAGACCGACAGGGACCGAGACCCAGTACTTC.